This T cell receptor beta chain was sequenced during a study of blood T cells in healthy people across ages. The germline gives CDR1 PRHDT, CDR2 FYEKMQ (reference sequence). The CDR3 length is 16 residues. J gave up 2 bases and V 5 bases, and 9 bases lay outside the gene matches. Study findings and constraints: A greater number of naive CD4+ cells and higher diversity distinguished long-lived donors from aged donors. Estimated diversity across one million T cells was deemed an underestimate.

PCR was performed a second time for about 7 to 12 cycles using a sample-barcoded 5' primer and a J-beta primer mix. Sequencing recovered at least 2.5 million CDR3-containing paired-end reads from each sample. One entry per CDR3 protein, called by TCRdb with MiXCR from the 5' RACE reads. This table holds roughly 1.9 million distinct CDR3 sequences, about 39% found once. Peripheral blood, about 10 milliliters per donor, was collected. This clonotype was counted a few times. The antigen remains unidentified. This TCR came from a human donor in good health. Specimen: blood. The gene calls are TRBV13 and TRBJ1-1; 9 bases align to TRBD1. CDR3 sequence (DNA): TGTGCCAGCAGCCCCAACACACAGGGGGCTAACACTGAAGCTTTCTTT. Encoded protein: CASSPNTQGANTEAFF.